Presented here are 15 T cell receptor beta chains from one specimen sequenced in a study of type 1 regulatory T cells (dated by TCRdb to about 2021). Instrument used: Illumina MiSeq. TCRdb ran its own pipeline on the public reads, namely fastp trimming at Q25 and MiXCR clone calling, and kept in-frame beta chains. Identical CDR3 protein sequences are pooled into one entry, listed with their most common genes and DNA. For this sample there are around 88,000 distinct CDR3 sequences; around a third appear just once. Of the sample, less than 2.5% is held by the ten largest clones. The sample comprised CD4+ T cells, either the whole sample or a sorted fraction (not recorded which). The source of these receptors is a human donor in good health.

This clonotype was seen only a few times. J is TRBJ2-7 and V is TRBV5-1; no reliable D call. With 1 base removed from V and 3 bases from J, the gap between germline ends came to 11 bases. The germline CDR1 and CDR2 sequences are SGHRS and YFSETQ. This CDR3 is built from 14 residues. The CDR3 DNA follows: TGCGCCAGCAGCTTGAGCACTGTCGGCTACGAGCAGTACTTC. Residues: CASSLSTVGYEQYF.

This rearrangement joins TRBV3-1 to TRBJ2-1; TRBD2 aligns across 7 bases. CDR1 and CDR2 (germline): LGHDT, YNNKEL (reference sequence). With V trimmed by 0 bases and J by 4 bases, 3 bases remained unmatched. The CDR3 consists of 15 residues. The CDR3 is CASSQERGDYNEQFF. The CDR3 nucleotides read TGTGCCAGCAGCCAAGAACGGGGGGATTACAATGAGCAGTTCTTC.

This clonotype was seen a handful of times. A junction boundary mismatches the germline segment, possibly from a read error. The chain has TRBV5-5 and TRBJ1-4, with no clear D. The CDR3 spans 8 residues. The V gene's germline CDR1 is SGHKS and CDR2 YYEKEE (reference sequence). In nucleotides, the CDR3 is TGTGCCAGCACCCTCATCGGTTTT. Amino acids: CASTLIGF.

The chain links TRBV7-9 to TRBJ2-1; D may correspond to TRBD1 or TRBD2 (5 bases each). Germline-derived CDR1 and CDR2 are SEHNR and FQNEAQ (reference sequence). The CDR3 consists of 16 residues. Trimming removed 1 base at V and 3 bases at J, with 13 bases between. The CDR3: CASSLVRVGDYNEQFF. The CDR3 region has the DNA TGTGCCAGCAGCTTAGTTCGGGTGGGGGACTACAATGAGCAGTTCTTC.

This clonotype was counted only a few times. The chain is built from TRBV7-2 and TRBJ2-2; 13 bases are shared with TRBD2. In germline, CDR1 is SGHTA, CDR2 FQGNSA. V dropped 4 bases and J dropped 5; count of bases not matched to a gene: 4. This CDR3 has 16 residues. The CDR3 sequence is CASSSWTSGRTGELFF. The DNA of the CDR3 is TGTGCCAGCAGCTCCTGGACTAGCGGGAGAACCGGGGAGCTGTTTTTT.

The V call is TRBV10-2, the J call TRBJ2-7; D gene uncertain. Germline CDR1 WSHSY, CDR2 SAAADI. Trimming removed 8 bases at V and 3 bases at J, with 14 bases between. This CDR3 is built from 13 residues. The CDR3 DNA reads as TGCGCCAGCGTTGACCCCCGTTACTACGAGCAGTACTTC. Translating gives CASVDPRYYEQYF.

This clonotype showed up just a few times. The CDR3 loop reads CSANDWPSYEQYF. The CDR3 DNA sequence: TGCAGTGCTAACGACTGGCCCTCCTACGAGCAGTACTTC. The chain links TRBV20-1 to TRBJ2-7, with D unclear. V gave up 4 bases and J gave up 0 bases, with 10 bases separating them. The CDR3 totals 13 residues. Germline CDR1 DFQATT, CDR2 SNEGSKA (reference sequence).

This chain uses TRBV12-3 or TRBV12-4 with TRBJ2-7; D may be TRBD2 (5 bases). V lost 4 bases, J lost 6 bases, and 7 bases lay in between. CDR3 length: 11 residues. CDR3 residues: CASSSDFEQYF. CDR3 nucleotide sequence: TGTGCCAGCAGTTCGGACTTCGAGCAGTACTTC.

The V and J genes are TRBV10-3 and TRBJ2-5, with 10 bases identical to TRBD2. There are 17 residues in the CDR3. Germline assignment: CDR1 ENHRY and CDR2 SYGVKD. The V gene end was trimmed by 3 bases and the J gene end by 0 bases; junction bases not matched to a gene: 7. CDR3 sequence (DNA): TGTGCCATCAGTGATATAACCGGGACTAGCGACCAAGAGACCCAGTACTTC. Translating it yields CAISDITGTSDQETQYF.

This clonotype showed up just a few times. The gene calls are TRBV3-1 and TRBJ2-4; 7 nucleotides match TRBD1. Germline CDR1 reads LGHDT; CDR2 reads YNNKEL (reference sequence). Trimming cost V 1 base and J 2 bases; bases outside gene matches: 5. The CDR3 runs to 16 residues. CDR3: CASSQGDSRSKNIQYF. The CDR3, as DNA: TGTGCCAGCAGCCAAGGGGACAGCAGATCCAAAAACATTCAGTACTTC.

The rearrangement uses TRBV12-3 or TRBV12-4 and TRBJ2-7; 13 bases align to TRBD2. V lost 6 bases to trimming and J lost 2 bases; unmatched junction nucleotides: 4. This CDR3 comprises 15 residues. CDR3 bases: TGTGCCAGCAGGAAGGGGACTAGCGGGGCCTACGAGCAGTACTTC. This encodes CASRKGTSGAYEQYF.

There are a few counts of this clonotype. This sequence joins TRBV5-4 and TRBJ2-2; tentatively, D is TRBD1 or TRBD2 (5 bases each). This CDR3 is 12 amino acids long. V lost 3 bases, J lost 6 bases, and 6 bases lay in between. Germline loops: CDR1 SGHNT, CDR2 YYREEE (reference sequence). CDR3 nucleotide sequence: TGTGCCAGCAGCTGGGACGCCGGGGAGCTGTTTTTT. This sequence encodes CASSWDAGELFF.

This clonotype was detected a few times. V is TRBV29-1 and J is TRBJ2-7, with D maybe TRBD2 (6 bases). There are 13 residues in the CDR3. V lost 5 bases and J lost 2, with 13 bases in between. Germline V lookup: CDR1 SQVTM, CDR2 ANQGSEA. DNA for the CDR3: TGCAGCGTTCTTGGGACTGGAGCCTACGAGCAGTACTTC. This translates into CSVLGTGAYEQYF.

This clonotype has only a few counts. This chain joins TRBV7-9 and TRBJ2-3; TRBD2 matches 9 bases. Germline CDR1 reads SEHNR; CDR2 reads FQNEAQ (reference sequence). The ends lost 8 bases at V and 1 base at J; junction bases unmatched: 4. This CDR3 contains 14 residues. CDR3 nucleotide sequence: TGTGCCAGCCAGCCTAGCGGGGGCACAGATACGCAGTATTTT. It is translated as CASQPSGGTDTQYF.

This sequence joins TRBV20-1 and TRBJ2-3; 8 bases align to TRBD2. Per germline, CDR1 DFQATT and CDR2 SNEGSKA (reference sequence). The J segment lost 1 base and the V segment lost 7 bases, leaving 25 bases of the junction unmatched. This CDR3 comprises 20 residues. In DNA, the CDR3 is TGCAGTGTTCAACATCTAGTATGGGAGGCTAGCGGGCGCCGCACAGATACGCAGTATTTT. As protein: CSVQHLVWEASGRRTDTQYF.